The source of this TCR beta chain is a study of T cell repertoires in cytomegalovirus infection (dated by TCRdb to 2018 to 2020). In terms of the full investigation: Donor HLA type was relevant to the analysis, because carriage of CMV infection together with the matching HLA type was indicated by public TCR beta signatures. Study-wide findings and limitations: In both this cohort and an independent cohort of 300 to 450 donors, the cumulative frequency of public TCR beta family members distinguished carriers of CMV infection plus the relevant HLA type. In the ex vivo response, HLA-C-restricted CMV-specific TCR beta clonotypes were dominant, and in two of eight donors the single most frequent clonotype came from this HLA-C-restricted group.

The data were produced on an Illumina HiSeq 1500. TCRdb applied fastp at Q25 and MiXCR to the public reads, then kept only in-frame beta chains. Each CDR3 protein gets just one entry, which takes the most common genes and DNA from the rows behind it. Across this sample there are around 350,000 distinct CDR3 sequences, with over 15% seen only once. Approximately 10% of the sample is taken by the ten largest. The CDR3 contains 17 residues, cysteine and phenylalanine counted. The read is trimmed to its CDR3 DNA, 51 bases read in frame from base 1. From the germline V gene (reference sequence), CDR1 is SEHNR and CDR2 is FQNEAQ. Trimming leaves V shorter by 4 bases and J shorter by 9 bases, with the junction holding 11 bases beyond the gene matches. This clonotype was seen a handful of times. The antigen this receptor binds is unknown. Nothing much larger sits one base from this clone, and base qualities are not available.

The origin of this receptor is a human donor in good health (CMV status not recorded). Some clones in this sample may be carry-over from other donors' samples. Sample: PBMCs. In this chain, TRBV7-9 is recombined with TRBJ2-1, with 14 middle bases fitting TRBD2. CDR3 protein: CASSSRLAGGPDGEQFF. The sequenced DNA: TGTGCCAGCAGCTCCAGACTAGCGGGAGGGCCGGACGGTGAGCAGTTCTTC.